Ten or more counts support the clone carrying this T cell receptor beta chain. Its specificity is unknown. The TCRbeta library incorporated unique molecular identifiers. Each CDR3 protein gets one entry after TCRdb re-called the PCR reads with MiXCR. Of 750,000 to 950,000 distinct CDR3 sequences in the sample, roughly 16% were seen once. The source of the sample is a study of T-cell reconstitution after alpha-beta-depleted transplantation in children. Study-wide results and limits: Newly made T cells mostly supplied T-cell counts and diversity one year after transplant. Surviving recipient T cells and thymic progenitors accounted for the high day-60 TCRbeta diversity observed in some patients. There were reportedly several hundred expanded graft clones from which alpha-beta T cells came about two months after transplant.

This CDR3 is 15 amino acids long. The V end was cut by 3 bases, the J end by 1 base, with 9 bases between. Germline loops: CDR1 MNHEY, CDR2 SMNVEV (reference sequence). This clonotype was sampled from a male patient between 10 and 17 years old who had a stem cell transplant for acute lymphoblastic leukemia, so the T cells may come from the graft donor. The sequenced sample was PBMCs, mostly from graft donor cells, obtained 360 days after TCRalphabeta/CD19-depleted stem cell transplant. The V call is TRBV27, the J call TRBJ2-2, with a tentative D call TRBD1 (5 bases). CDR3: CASSLWGKNTGELFF. DNA for the CDR3: TGTGCCAGCAGTTTGTGGGGCAAGAACACCGGGGAGCTGTTTTTT.